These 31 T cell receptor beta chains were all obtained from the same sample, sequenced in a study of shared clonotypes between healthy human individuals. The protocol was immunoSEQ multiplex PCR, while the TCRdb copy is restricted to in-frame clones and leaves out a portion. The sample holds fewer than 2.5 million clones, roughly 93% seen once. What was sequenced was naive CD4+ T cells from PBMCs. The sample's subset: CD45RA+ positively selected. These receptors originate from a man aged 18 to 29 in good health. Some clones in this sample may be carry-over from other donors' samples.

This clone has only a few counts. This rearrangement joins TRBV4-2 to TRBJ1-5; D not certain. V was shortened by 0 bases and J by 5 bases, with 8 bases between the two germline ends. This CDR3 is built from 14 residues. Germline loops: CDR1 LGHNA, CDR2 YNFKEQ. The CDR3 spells CASSQDVGDQPQHF. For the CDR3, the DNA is TGTGCCAGCAGCCAAGATGTCGGGGATCAGCCCCAGCATTTT.

CDR3 DNA sequence: TGTGCCAGCAGTGAGTCCCACTCTGGAAACACCATATATTTT. Its translation is CASSESHSGNTIYF. This rearrangement joins TRBV2 to TRBJ1-3; D is ambiguous. The germline V gene has CDR1 SNHLY and CDR2 FYNNEI. The V end lost 3 bases, the J end lost 0 bases, and 6 bases lay between the germline ends. The CDR3 consists of 14 residues.

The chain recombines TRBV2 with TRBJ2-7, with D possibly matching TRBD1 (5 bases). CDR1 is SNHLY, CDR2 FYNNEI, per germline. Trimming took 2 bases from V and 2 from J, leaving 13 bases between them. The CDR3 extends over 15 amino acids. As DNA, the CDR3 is TGTGCCAGCAGTGAAAGGGGCCCACCGACCTACGAGCAGTACTTC. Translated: CASSERGPPTYEQYF.

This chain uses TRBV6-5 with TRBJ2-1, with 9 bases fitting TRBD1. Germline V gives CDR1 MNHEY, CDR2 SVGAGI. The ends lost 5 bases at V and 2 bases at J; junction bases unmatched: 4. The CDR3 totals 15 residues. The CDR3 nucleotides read TGTGCCAGCAGTGGCCGGGACAGGGCCTACAATGAGCAGTTCTTC. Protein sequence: CASSGRDRAYNEQFF.

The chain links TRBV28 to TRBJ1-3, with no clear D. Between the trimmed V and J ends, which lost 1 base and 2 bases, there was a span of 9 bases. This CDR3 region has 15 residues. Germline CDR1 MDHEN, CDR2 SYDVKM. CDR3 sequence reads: CASSLFVGTGNTIYF. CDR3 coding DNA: TGTGCCAGCAGTTTATTCGTAGGCACTGGAAACACCATATATTTT.

This CDR3 is CASSQAGTFIGAGELFF. DNA for the CDR3: TGTGCCAGCAGCCAAGCCGGGACCTTCATTGGGGCCGGGGAGCTGTTTTTT. This rearrangement joins TRBV7-9 to TRBJ2-2, with D possibly being TRBD1 or TRBD2 (5 bases each). The CDR3 sequence is 17 residues long. V shed 5 bases and J shed 6 bases, with 22 bases lying between them. The germline V gene has CDR1 SEHNR and CDR2 FQNEAQ (reference sequence).

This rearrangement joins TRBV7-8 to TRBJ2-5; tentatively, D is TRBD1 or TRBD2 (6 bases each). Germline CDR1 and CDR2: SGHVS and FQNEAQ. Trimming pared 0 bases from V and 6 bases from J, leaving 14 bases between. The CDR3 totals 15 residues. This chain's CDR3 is CASSLARGGRKTQYF. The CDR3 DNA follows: TGTGCCAGCAGCTTAGCGCGAGGGGGGAGGAAGACCCAGTACTTC.

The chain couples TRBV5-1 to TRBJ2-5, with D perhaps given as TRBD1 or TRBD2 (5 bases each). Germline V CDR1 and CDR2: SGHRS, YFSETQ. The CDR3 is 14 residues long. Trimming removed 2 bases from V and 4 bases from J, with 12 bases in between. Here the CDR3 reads CASSFNRDGETQYF. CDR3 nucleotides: TGCGCCAGCAGCTTTAATCGGGACGGAGAGACCCAGTACTTC.

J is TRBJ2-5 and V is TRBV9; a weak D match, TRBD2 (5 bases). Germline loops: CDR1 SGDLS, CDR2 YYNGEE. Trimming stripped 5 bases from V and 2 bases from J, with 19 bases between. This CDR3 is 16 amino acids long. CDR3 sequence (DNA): TGTGCCAGCAGAAGCGTCGGTGCGGGCCTACAAGAGACCCAGTACTTC. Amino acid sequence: CASRSVGAGLQETQYF.

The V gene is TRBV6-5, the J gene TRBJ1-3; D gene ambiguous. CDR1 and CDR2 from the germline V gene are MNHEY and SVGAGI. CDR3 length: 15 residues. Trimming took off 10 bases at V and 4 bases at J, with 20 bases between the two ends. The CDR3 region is CATRDSGRFGNTIYF. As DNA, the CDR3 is TGTGCCACGCGGGATTCAGGCAGATTCGGAAACACCATATATTTT.

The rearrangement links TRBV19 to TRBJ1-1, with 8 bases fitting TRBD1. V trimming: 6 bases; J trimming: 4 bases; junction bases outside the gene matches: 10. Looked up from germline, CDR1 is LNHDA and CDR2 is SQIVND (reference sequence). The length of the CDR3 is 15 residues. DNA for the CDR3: TGTGCCAGTAGCCCCGGGACAGGTTTTGCCACTGAAGCTTTCTTT. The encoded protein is CASSPGTGFATEAFF.

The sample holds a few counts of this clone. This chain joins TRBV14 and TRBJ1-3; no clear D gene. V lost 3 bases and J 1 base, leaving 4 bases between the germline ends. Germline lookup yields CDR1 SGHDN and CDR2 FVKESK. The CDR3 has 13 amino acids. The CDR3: CASSHLSGNTIYF. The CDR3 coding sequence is TGTGCCAGCAGCCACCTTTCTGGAAACACCATATATTTT.

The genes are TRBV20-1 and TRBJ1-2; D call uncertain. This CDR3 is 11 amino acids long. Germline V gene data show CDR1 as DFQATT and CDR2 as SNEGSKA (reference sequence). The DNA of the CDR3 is TGCACCGCTGGAGGACCAGGAGGCTACACCTTC. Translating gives CTAGGPGGYTF.

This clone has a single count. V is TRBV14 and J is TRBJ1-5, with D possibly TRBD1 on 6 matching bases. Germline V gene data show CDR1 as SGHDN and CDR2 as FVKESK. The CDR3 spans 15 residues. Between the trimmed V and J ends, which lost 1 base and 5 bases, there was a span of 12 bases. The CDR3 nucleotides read TGTGCCAGCAGCCAAGGGGGGGGGCCTCATCAGCCCCAGCATTTT. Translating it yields CASSQGGGPHQPQHF.

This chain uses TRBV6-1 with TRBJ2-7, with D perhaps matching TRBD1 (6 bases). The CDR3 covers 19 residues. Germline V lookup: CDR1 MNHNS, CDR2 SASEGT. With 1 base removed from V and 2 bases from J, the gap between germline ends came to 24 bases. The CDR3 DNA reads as TGTGCCAGCAGTGAAGGGTGGCAGACAGGTTTCGATTGGGCCTACGAGCAGTACTTC. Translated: CASSEGWQTGFDWAYEQYF.

CDR3 sequence: CASSVGSRGQDTQYF. The CDR3 DNA follows: TGTGCCAGCAGCGTAGGTAGTAGGGGGCAAGATACGCAGTATTTT. The chain recombines TRBV9 with TRBJ2-3; 7 bases agree with TRBD1. Germline CDR1 reads SGDLS; CDR2 reads YYNGEE. Losses at the gene ends were 0 bases for V and 5 bases for J; bases not matched to a gene: 6. The CDR3 is 15 residues long.

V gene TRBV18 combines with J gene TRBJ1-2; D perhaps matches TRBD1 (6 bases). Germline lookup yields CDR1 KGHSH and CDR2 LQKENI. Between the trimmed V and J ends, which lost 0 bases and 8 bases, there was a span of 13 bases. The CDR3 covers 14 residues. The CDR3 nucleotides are TGTGCCAGCTCACCACCGTACAGGGAAGGGGGCTACACCTTC. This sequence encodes CASSPPYREGGYTF.

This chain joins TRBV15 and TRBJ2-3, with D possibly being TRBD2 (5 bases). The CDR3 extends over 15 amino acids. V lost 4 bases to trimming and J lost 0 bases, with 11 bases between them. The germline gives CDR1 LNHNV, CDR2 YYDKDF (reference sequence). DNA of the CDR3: TGTGCCACCAGCACCAGCGGTTTTAGCACAGATACGCAGTATTTT. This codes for CATSTSGFSTDTQYF.

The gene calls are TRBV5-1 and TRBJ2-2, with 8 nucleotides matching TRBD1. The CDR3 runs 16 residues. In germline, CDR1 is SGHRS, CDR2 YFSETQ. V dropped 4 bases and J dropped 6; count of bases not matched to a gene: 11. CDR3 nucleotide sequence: TGCGCCAGCAGCCTCCAGGGGGCGCCGGTAGCCGGGGAGCTGTTTTTT. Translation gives CASSLQGAPVAGELFF.

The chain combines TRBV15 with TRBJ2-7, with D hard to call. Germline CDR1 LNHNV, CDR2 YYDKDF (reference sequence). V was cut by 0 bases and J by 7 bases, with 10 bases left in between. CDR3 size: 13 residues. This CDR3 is CATSRDLSGEQYF. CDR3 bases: TGTGCCACCAGCAGAGATTTAAGTGGGGAGCAGTACTTC.

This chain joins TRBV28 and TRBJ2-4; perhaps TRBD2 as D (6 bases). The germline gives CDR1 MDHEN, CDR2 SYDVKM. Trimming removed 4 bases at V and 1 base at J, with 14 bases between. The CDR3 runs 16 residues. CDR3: CASSSPAGAAKNIQYF. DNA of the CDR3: TGTGCCAGCAGTTCCCCAGCGGGCGCGGCCAAAAACATTCAGTACTTC.

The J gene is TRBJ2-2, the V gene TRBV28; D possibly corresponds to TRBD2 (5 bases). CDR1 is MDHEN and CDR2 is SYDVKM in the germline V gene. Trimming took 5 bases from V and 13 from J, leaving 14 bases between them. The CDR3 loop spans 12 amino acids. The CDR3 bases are TGTGCCAGCAGTCCTAGCACGGGAAGGCTGTTTTTT. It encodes CASSPSTGRLFF. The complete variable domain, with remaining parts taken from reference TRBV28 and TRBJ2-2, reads DVKVTQSSRYLVKRTGEKVFLECVQDMDHENMFWYRQDPGLGLRLIYFSYDVKMKEKGDIPEGYSVSREKKERFSLILESASTNQTSMYLCASSPSTGRLFFGEGSRLTVL.

This chain's CDR3 is CATRIRGSTDTQYF. In DNA form, the CDR3 reads TGTGCCACCAGAATCAGGGGTAGCACAGATACGCAGTATTTT. The gene calls are TRBV19 and TRBJ2-3, with D perhaps TRBD1 (6 bases). Per germline, CDR1 LNHDA and CDR2 SQIVND (reference sequence). The CDR3 consists of 14 residues. V was trimmed by 10 bases and J by 0 bases, leaving 14 bases between them.

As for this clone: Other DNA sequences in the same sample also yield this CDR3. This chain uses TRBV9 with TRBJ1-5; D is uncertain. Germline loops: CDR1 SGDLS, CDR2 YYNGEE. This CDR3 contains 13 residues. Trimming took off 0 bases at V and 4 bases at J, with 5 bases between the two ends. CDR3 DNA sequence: TGTGCCAGCAGCGTAGCCCCGAATCAGCCCCAGCATTTT. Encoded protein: CASSVAPNQPQHF.

CDR3 sequence (DNA): TGTGCCAGCAGCTTAATAGGGCTAGCGGGTAGCACAGATACGCAGTATTTT. The encoded protein is CASSLIGLAGSTDTQYF. The V call is TRBV7-3, the J call TRBJ2-3, with TRBD2 matching over 8 bases. CDR1 is SGHTA, CDR2 FQGTGA, per germline. V was pared by 1 base and J by 0 bases, with 6 bases of the junction left unmatched. CDR3 length: 17 amino acids.

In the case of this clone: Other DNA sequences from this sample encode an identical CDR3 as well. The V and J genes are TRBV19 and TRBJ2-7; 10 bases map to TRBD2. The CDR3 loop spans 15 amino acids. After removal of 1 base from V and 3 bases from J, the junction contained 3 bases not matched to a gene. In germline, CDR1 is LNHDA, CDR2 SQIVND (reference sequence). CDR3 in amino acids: CASSIAASGSYEQYF. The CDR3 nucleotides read TGTGCCAGTAGTATAGCGGCTAGCGGGAGCTACGAGCAGTACTTC.

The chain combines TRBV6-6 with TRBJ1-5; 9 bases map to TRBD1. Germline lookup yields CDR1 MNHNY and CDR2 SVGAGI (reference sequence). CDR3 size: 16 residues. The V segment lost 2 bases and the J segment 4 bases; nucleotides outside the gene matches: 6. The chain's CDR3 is CASSYADRGGNQPQHF. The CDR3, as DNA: TGTGCCAGCAGTTACGCGGACAGGGGAGGGAATCAGCCCCAGCATTTT.

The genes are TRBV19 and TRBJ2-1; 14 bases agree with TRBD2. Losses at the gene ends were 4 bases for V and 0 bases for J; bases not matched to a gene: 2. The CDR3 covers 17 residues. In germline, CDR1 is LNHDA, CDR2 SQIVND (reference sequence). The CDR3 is CASSKGLAGGSYNEQFF. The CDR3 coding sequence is TGTGCCAGTAGTAAAGGACTAGCGGGAGGCTCCTACAATGAGCAGTTCTTC.

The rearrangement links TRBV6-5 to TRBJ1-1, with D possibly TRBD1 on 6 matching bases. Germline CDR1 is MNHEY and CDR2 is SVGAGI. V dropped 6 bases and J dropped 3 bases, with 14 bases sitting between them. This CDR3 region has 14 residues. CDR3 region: CASSRREGDTEAFF. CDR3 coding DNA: TGTGCCAGCAGCCGGAGGGAGGGGGACACTGAAGCTTTCTTT.

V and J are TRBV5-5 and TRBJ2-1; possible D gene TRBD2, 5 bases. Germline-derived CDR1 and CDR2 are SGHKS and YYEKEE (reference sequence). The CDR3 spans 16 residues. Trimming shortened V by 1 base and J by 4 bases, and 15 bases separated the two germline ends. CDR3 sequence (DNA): TGTGCCAGCAGCTTGCTCCCAACCGAGGGATACAATGAGCAGTTCTTC. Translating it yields CASSLLPTEGYNEQFF.

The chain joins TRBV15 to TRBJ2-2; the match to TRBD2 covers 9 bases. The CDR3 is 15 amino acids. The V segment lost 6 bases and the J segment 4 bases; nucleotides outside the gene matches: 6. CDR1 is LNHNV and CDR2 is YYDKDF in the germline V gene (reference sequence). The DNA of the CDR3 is TGTGCCACCAGGGCGGTAGCGGGAGCCACCGGGGAGCTGTTTTTT. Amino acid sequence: CATRAVAGATGELFF.